This section outlines one TCR beta chain sequence together with its context. This record comes from a study of blood T cell repertoires in COVID-19. Turning to the study itself: Some COVID-19 samples were acute and others convalescent; all came from the United States, Italy and Spain.

Enrolment of Seattle patients took place during active infection, and they were followed longitudinally. Only in-frame clones appear in the TCRdb table, and some are missing; sequencing was by immunoSEQ multiplex PCR. Altogether 150,000 to 200,000 clones are present, roughly 88% being singletons, with the ten largest covering around 7%. Trimming stripped 0 bases from V and 6 bases from J, with 11 bases between. The CDR3 is 15 residues long. Per germline, CDR1 SSHAT and CDR2 FNYEAQ (reference sequence). Source material: peripheral blood. The source of this sequence is a middle-aged woman with COVID-19, enrolled during active disease. The chain uses TRBV7-7 and TRBJ2-2, with a tentative D call TRBD2 (5 bases). CDR3 DNA: TGTGCCAGCAGCTTAGCTGGGCGAGGGCCCGGGGAGCTGTTTTTT. Translated, it gives CASSLAGRGPGELFF.